This T cell receptor (beta chain) was identified in a study of cytomegalovirus exposure and HLA in healthy donors. Regarding the study as a whole: High sensitivity and specificity were reportedly achieved when the classifier diagnosed cytomegalovirus status. Three CMV-associated chains proved CMV antigen-specific in vitro. Despite most TCR sequences being rare, some public TCRs occurred in many donors.

This clone was found many times. Its antigen is unidentified. Libraries were prepared by immunoSEQ multiplex PCR; TCRdb keeps only in-frame clonotypes and omits some of them. The table lists more than 300,000 clones, 86% of them singletons, with about 0.8% in the top ten. CDR3 length: 12 residues. Germline assignment: CDR1 MNHEY and CDR2 SVGAGI. Trimming left V 7 bases short and J 7 bases short, with 13 bases between. While the first cohort had hundreds of subjects, the donors belonged to the separate validation cohort of about 130 subjects. Material for sequencing was PBMCs. The source is a woman aged 18-29 years in good health and CMV-seronegative. This chain links TRBV6-5 with TRBJ1-2; the D is unclear. The CDR3 DNA sequence: TGTGCCAGCACTAACCGACTTGCTGGCTACACCTTC. Translation gives CASTNRLAGYTF.